The TCR beta chain under discussion was sequenced for a study of cytomegalovirus exposure and HLA in healthy donors. On this clone itself: Its specificity is unknown.

With 60 Vbeta and 13 Jbeta primers, the PCR was carried out. Using immunoSEQ multiplex PCR, the repertoire was profiled, and TCRdb retains in-frame clones only, with some absent. The sample carries some 140,000 clones, roughly 77% recorded once. V was clipped by 7 bases and J by 6 bases; unmatched bases: 11. Germline V gives CDR1 SNHLY, CDR2 FYNNEI. The CDR3 runs to 15 residues. Broader study findings: Most CMV-associated TCR beta chains were later found to appear HLA-restricted.

Healthy bone marrow donors made up the donor group. This clonotype was obtained from a man aged 25-45 years in good health and CMV-seropositive. This chain joins TRBV2 and TRBJ2-2; 7 nucleotides align to TRBD2. What was sequenced was PBMCs. The CDR3 region is CASTWDTSVAGELFF. In DNA, the CDR3 is TGTGCCAGCACTTGGGATACTAGCGTGGCCGGGGAGCTGTTTTTT.